A single sample gave rise to the 8 T cell receptor beta chains below, sequenced in a study of blood T cell repertoires in COVID-19. Clones were read by immunoSEQ multiplex PCR, and TCRdb kept only the in-frame ones, dropping some. The table lists some 250,000 clones, roughly 90% of them singletons. Sample: peripheral blood. The receptors shown here come from a man in his 60s with acute or convalescent COVID-19.

A few counts support this clone. The rearrangement joins TRBV5-1 to TRBJ1-4, with 9 positions matching TRBD1. This CDR3 spans 15 amino acids. The V gene end was trimmed by 4 bases and the J gene end by 10 bases; junction bases not matched to a gene: 11. Per the germline V gene, CDR1 is SGHRS and CDR2 is YFSETQ. In DNA form, the CDR3 reads TGCGCCAGCAGCCTCACCGGGACAGGGATAGGAAAACTGTTTTTT. This gives the protein CASSLTGTGIGKLFF.

The chain joins TRBV6-5 to TRBJ2-2; D is undetermined. The CDR3 is 14 amino acids. Germline CDR1 and CDR2: MNHEY and SVGAGI. V was clipped by 0 bases and J by 5 bases, with 7 bases between them. The DNA of the CDR3 is TGTGCCAGCAGTTACTCGGCGGTAACCGGGGAGCTGTTTTTT. It yields the protein CASSYSAVTGELFF.

V and J are TRBV28 and TRBJ2-7; TRBD2 agrees at 7 bases. This CDR3 region has 14 residues. CDR1 and CDR2 from the germline V gene are MDHEN and SYDVKM. Losses at the gene ends were 6 bases for V and 2 bases for J; bases not matched to a gene: 7. The CDR3: CASRERDPAYEQYF. In nucleotides, the CDR3 is TGTGCCAGCAGAGAGCGGGACCCTGCCTACGAGCAGTACTTC.

This chain links TRBV29-1 with TRBJ2-1; no clear D. This CDR3 region has 10 residues. The V gene's germline CDR1 is SQVTM and CDR2 ANQGSEA. Trimming cost V 0 bases and J 9 bases, with 3 bases left between them. CDR3 residues: CSVEEAEQFF. CDR3 sequence (DNA): TGCAGCGTTGAAGAAGCTGAGCAGTTCTTC.

V usage is TRBV27 and J usage is TRBJ2-3; 8 nucleotides line up with TRBD2. V lost 3 bases to trimming and J lost 1 base; unmatched junction nucleotides: 6. CDR3 length: 16 amino acids. CDR1 MNHEY and CDR2 SMNVEV come from the germline V gene (reference sequence). The DNA of the CDR3 is TGTGCCAGCAGTTTGTCCCTAGCGGGTGGCACAGATACGCAGTATTTT. This gives the protein CASSLSLAGGTDTQYF.

The rearrangement joins TRBV7-3 to TRBJ2-3; perhaps TRBD1 as D (6 bases). The CDR3 spans 14 residues. Trimming removed 5 bases from V and 2 bases from J, with 11 bases in between. The germline gives CDR1 SGHTA, CDR2 FQGTGA. The CDR3 region has the DNA TGTGCCAGCAGCGCGTGGACAGACACAGATACGCAGTATTTT. This encodes CASSAWTDTDTQYF. Drawing the rest from reference TRBV7-3 and TRBJ2-3, the complete variable domain is GAGVSQTPSNKVTEKGKYVELRCDPISGHTALYWYRQSLGQGPEFLIYFQGTGAADDSGLPNDRFFAVRPEGSVSTLKIQRTERGDSAVYLCASSAWTDTDTQYFGPGTRLTVL.

This chain uses TRBV18 with TRBJ1-5; D not certain. The CDR3 sequence is 13 residues long. Germline V gene sequence: CDR1 KGHSH, CDR2 LQKENI. Trimming pared 3 bases from V and 6 bases from J, leaving 9 bases between. The CDR3 sequence is CASSPENPQPQHF. The CDR3 bases are TGTGCCAGCTCACCGGAGAATCCTCAGCCCCAGCATTTT.

The genes are TRBV6-2 or TRBV6-3 and TRBJ2-2; no clear D. This CDR3 comprises 17 residues. Looked up from germline, CDR1 is MNHEY and CDR2 is SVGEGT. Deletions cut 1 base from V and 5 bases from J, with 17 bases between. The CDR3 reads CASSYLSLRSGTGELFF. The DNA of the CDR3 is TGTGCCAGCAGTTACTTATCCCTAAGGAGTGGGACCGGGGAGCTGTTTTTT.